This entry lists 27 T cell receptor beta chains sequenced from one sample in a study of naive and memory T cell subsets. An oligonucleotide containing a UMI was ligated to the 3' end of TCR cDNA. The SP2 primer and nested alpha and beta constant region primers amplified ligated cDNA in four rounds. TCRdb reprocessed the 5' RACE reads via MiXCR and lists one record per CDR3 protein. This sample has roughly 56,000 distinct CDR3 sequences, with around 7.7% found just once. These receptors all stem from a male donor in good health.

The sample holds many counts of this clonotype. The genes are TRBV25-1 and TRBJ2-7, with D unclear. CDR3 size: 13 residues. The germline CDR1 and CDR2 sequences are MGHDK and SYGVNS. V was trimmed by 10 bases and J by 1 base, leaving 14 bases between them. CDR3 sequence: CATSRDGSYEQYF. DNA of the CDR3: TGTGCCACCAGCCGTGACGGATCCTACGAGCAGTACTTC.

This clonotype occurred many times. The chain has TRBV6-1 and TRBJ2-3; TRBD2 aligns across 7 bases. CDR1 is MNHNS and CDR2 is SASEGT in the germline V gene. With 11 bases clipped from V and 0 bases from J, the junction kept 8 bases outside the gene matches. The CDR3 consists of 14 residues. The CDR3 DNA reads TGTGCCTCCCCTAGCGGATCTAGCACAGATACGCAGTATTTT. As protein: CASPSGSSTDTQYF.

J is TRBJ2-5 and V is TRBV5-4; the D gene is possibly TRBD1 (6 bases). V shed 2 bases and J shed 1 base, with 9 bases lying between them. Germline CDR1 and CDR2: SGHNT and YYREEE (reference sequence). The CDR3 runs to 14 residues. CDR3 sequence (DNA): TGTGCCAGCAGCTTTCGGGACACCCAAGAGACCCAGTACTTC. Protein sequence: CASSFRDTQETQYF.

This clonotype was counted at least ten times. The genes are TRBV29-1 and TRBJ1-2, with 8 bases that match TRBD1. Unmatched junction bases numbered 14, after V lost 6 bases and J lost 2 bases. The CDR3 covers 16 residues. CDR1 is SQVTM, CDR2 ANQGSEA, per germline. The CDR3 DNA follows: TGCAGCGTAGATGGGCCCCCGGGACAGGTCAACTATGGCTACACCTTC. Its translation: CSVDGPPGQVNYGYTF.

This clonotype turned up a few times. The rearrangement uses TRBV29-1 and TRBJ2-1; TRBD2 agrees at 8 bases. V shed 7 bases and J 0 bases; nucleotides not matched to a gene: 8. Germline CDR1 and CDR2: SQVTM and ANQGSEA. The length of the CDR3 is 15 residues. The CDR3: CSAELAESSYNEQFF. The CDR3 nucleotides are TGCAGCGCCGAACTAGCGGAGAGCTCCTACAATGAGCAGTTCTTC.

The chain recombines TRBV7-9 with TRBJ2-7, with 7 bases that match TRBD2. The V gene's germline CDR1 is SEHNR and CDR2 FQNEAQ (reference sequence). This CDR3 has 12 amino acids. Unmatched junction bases numbered 4, after V lost 5 bases and J lost 6 bases. CDR3 protein: CASSPWEGEQYF. CDR3 nucleotides: TGTGCCAGCAGCCCGTGGGAGGGCGAGCAGTACTTC.

There are many counts of this clonotype. The CDR3 DNA is TGCGCCAGCAGCTTGGCGGTCCGTCAGGGGCGCGAAAAACTGTTTTTT. Its translation: CASSLAVRQGREKLFF. The chain couples TRBV5-1 to TRBJ1-4; D may be TRBD1 (6 bases). The CDR3 loop spans 16 amino acids. V was pared by 0 bases and J by 8 bases, with 17 bases between. Germline CDR1 reads SGHRS; CDR2 reads YFSETQ.

There are many counts of this clonotype. The V call is TRBV2, the J call TRBJ2-1; TRBD2 aligns across 9 bases. Germline V lookup: CDR1 SNHLY, CDR2 FYNNEI. This CDR3 is 17 amino acids long. The ends lost 1 base at V and 0 bases at J; junction bases unmatched: 4. This chain's CDR3 is CASSEGSRGGSYNEQFF. The CDR3 DNA reads TGTGCCAGCAGTGAAGGGTCGCGGGGGGGCTCCTACAATGAGCAGTTCTTC. The entire variable domain, with the rest obtained from reference TRBV2 and TRBJ2-1, is as follows: EPEVTQTPSHQVTQMGQEVILRCVPISNHLYFYWYRQILGQKVEFLVSFYNNEISEKSEIFDDQFSVERPDGSNFTLKIRSTKLEDSAMYFCASSEGSRGGSYNEQFFGPGTRLTVL.

This clonotype was counted at least ten times. The V and J genes are TRBV5-1 and TRBJ1-2; no clear D gene. Trimming left V 0 bases short and J 7 bases short, with 13 bases between. The germline gives CDR1 SGHRS, CDR2 YFSETQ. This CDR3 has 14 amino acids. CDR3 bases: TGCGCCAGCAGCTTGGAGGGTCAGCCCGTTGGCTACACCTTC. Its translation is CASSLEGQPVGYTF.

The chain links TRBV7-2 to TRBJ2-7; no clear D gene. V lost 4 bases to trimming and J lost 1 base, with 26 bases between them. Germline assignment: CDR1 SGHTA and CDR2 FQGNSA. The CDR3 is 19 amino acids. The CDR3 loop is CASSCLAGPSMGKSYEQYF. CDR3 nucleotides: TGTGCCAGCAGCTGCTTAGCCGGGCCCTCCATGGGGAAGTCCTACGAGCAGTACTTC.

This chain links TRBV11-3 with TRBJ1-5; D gene uncertain. CDR1 and CDR2 from the germline V gene are SGHNT and YENEEA. The length of the CDR3 is 16 residues. Trimming pared 1 base from V and 0 bases from J, leaving 10 bases between. The CDR3 here is CASSLVRNNSNQPQHF. CDR3 DNA sequence: TGTGCCAGCAGCTTAGTAAGGAACAATAGCAATCAGCCCCAGCATTTT.

This chain joins TRBV6-2 or TRBV6-3 and TRBJ1-2; D not resolved. Trimming cost V 3 bases and J 0 bases, with 8 bases left between them. The CDR3 runs 14 residues. In germline, CDR1 is MNHEY, CDR2 SVGEGT. In nucleotides, the CDR3 is TGTGCCAGCAGTTATGCGGGGACTAACTATGGCTACACCTTC. Amino acids: CASSYAGTNYGYTF.

This clonotype has at least ten counts. The rearrangement joins TRBV7-9 to TRBJ2-1; TRBD2 agrees at 7 bases. V lost 5 bases to trimming and J lost 8 bases; unmatched junction nucleotides: 6. CDR3 length equals 13 residues. Germline CDR1 and CDR2: SEHNR and FQNEAQ (reference sequence). The CDR3 coding sequence is TGTGCCAGCAGCCATGGACTAGAGGATGAGCAGTTCTTC. It encodes CASSHGLEDEQFF.

In its sample, this clonotype was seen a few times. The chain has TRBV2 and TRBJ2-4; tentatively, D is TRBD1 or TRBD2 (5 bases each). With 6 bases removed from V and 2 bases from J, the gap between germline ends came to 23 bases. CDR1 SNHLY and CDR2 FYNNEI come from the germline V gene. The CDR3 is made up of 18 amino acids. The CDR3 region has the DNA TGTGCCAGCAGAGAGGGCCGAGGGGACCCCCCTACCAAAAACATTCAGTACTTC. Translation gives CASREGRGDPPTKNIQYF.

This clonotype was found many times. The rearrangement joins TRBV13 to TRBJ1-1; D is unclear. The V and J ends lost 2 bases and 4 bases respectively, with 11 bases between them. The V gene's germline CDR1 is PRHDT and CDR2 FYEKMQ (reference sequence). This CDR3 has 14 amino acids. The chain's CDR3 is CASSLSVGVTEAFF. The DNA of the CDR3 is TGTGCCAGCAGCTTATCCGTTGGGGTCACTGAAGCTTTCTTT. The variable domain in full, with the rest retrieved from reference TRBV13 and TRBJ1-1, is AAGVIQSPRHLIKEKRETATLKCYPIPRHDTVYWYQQGPGQDPQFLISFYEKMQSDKGSIPDRFSAQQFSDYHSELNMSSLELGDSALYFCASSLSVGVTEAFFGQGTRLTVV.

The table lists this clonotype with a few counts. The rearrangement links TRBV5-4 to TRBJ1-1; unclear D gene. This CDR3 has 14 amino acids. Germline CDR1 reads SGHNT; CDR2 reads YYREEE (reference sequence). Trimming took off 0 bases at V and 2 bases at J, with 8 bases between the two ends. For the CDR3, the DNA is TGTGCCAGCAGCTTGGAACATTTCAACACTGAAGCTTTCTTT. It translates to CASSLEHFNTEAFF.

This sequence joins TRBV6-5 and TRBJ1-5, with D maybe TRBD1 (5 bases). The germline V gene has CDR1 MNHEY and CDR2 SVGAGI. CDR3 size: 13 residues. The V end was cut by 5 bases, the J end by 4 bases, with 9 bases between. The DNA of the CDR3 is TGTGCCAGCAGTCACGACAGAAATCAGCCCCAGCATTTT. This gives the protein CASSHDRNQPQHF.

This clonotype came up many times. J is TRBJ2-1 and V is TRBV6-4; 9 bases agree with TRBD2. V shed 3 bases and J 15 bases; nucleotides not matched to a gene: 18. This CDR3 is built from 16 residues. Germline V gene lookup returns CDR1 MRHNA and CDR2 SNTAGT. This CDR3 reads CASSDEAGGLSLPRFF. In DNA, the CDR3 is TGTGCCAGCAGTGATGAGGCGGGAGGGCTATCCCTCCCGAGGTTCTTC.

There are many counts of this clonotype. The V gene is TRBV5-4, the J gene TRBJ1-1; unclear D gene. CDR1 is SGHNT and CDR2 is YYREEE in the germline V gene (reference sequence). With 5 bases removed from V and 7 bases from J, the gap between germline ends came to 12 bases. The CDR3 is 12 amino acids. CDR3 nucleotide sequence: TGTGCCAGCAGTTTTACCGGGAATGAAGCTTTCTTT. Amino acid sequence: CASSFTGNEAFF.

This clonotype was seen many times. The J gene is TRBJ2-7, the V gene TRBV6-1; maybe TRBD2 (5 bases). The CDR3 runs 14 residues. Germline loops: CDR1 MNHNS, CDR2 SASEGT. V lost 6 bases to trimming and J lost 3 bases, with 15 bases between them. CDR3 DNA sequence: TGTGCCAGCAGCCTATGGGAAGGGAGCTACGAGCAGTACTTC. Protein sequence: CASSLWEGSYEQYF.

V gene TRBV12-3 or TRBV12-4 combines with J gene TRBJ1-6, with D possibly TRBD1 on 5 matching bases. V was trimmed by 3 bases and J by 5 bases, leaving 11 bases between them. The CDR3 loop spans 15 amino acids. CDR3 sequence (DNA): TGTGCCAGCAGTTTGGGGGACGGCGATAATTCACCCCTCCACTTT. The encoded protein is CASSLGDGDNSPLHF.

A few counts support this clonotype. This chain uses TRBV18 with TRBJ2-3, with 9 bases lining up with TRBD2. CDR3 size: 19 residues. Germline CDR1 KGHSH, CDR2 LQKENI. With 3 bases clipped from V and 0 bases from J, the junction kept 13 bases outside the gene matches. CDR3 nucleotide sequence: TGTGCCAGCTCACCCTCCCCCTCCGGTCTAGCGGGGAGCACAGATACGCAGTATTTT. Amino acids: CASSPSPSGLAGSTDTQYF. Based on the CDR3 plus reference TRBV18 and TRBJ2-3, the full variable domain is NAGVMQNPRHLVRRRGQEARLRCSPMKGHSHVYWYRQLPEEGLKFMVYLQKENIIDESGMPKERFSAEFPKEGPSILRIQQVVRGDSAAYFCASSPSPSGLAGSTDTQYFGPGTRLTVL.

This clonotype was seen at least ten times. The gene calls are TRBV20-1 and TRBJ1-1, with D unclear. Germline V gene data show CDR1 as DFQATT and CDR2 as SNEGSKA (reference sequence). V shed 1 base and J shed 0 bases, with 6 bases lying between them. This CDR3 has 13 amino acids. The CDR3 region is CSARVGLNTEAFF. The CDR3 nucleotides are TGCAGTGCTAGAGTTGGGCTGAACACTGAAGCTTTCTTT.

The sample holds a few counts of this clonotype. The chain combines TRBV9 with TRBJ2-3, with D perhaps assigned TRBD1 or TRBD2 (6 bases each). V was trimmed by 0 bases and J by 5 bases, leaving 13 bases between them. CDR3 length: 15 amino acids. Germline V CDR1 and CDR2: SGDLS, YYNGEE. The CDR3 loop reads CASSVGGASIDTQYF. Here the CDR3 DNA reads TGTGCCAGCAGCGTAGGGGGGGCTAGTATAGATACGCAGTATTTT.

In its sample, this clonotype was seen a few times. The CDR3 nucleotides are TGTGCCAGTAGTATGGGACTAGCGGGAGCTTTGGGGATGGATACGCAGTATTTT. As protein: CASSMGLAGALGMDTQYF. This chain links TRBV19 with TRBJ2-3, with TRBD2 matching over 14 bases. Germline V gene sequence: CDR1 LNHDA, CDR2 SQIVND (reference sequence). With 3 bases clipped from V and 6 bases from J, the junction kept 11 bases outside the gene matches. The CDR3 runs 18 residues.

The rearrangement links TRBV5-1 to TRBJ2-5; D is unresolved. The germline V and J ends were trimmed by 2 bases and 1 base, with 3 bases remaining between them. From germline, CDR1 is SGHRS and CDR2 YFSETQ. This CDR3 is 12 amino acids long. The CDR3 is CASSFSQETQYF. The CDR3 DNA reads as TGCGCCAGCAGCTTCAGCCAAGAGACCCAGTACTTC.

J is TRBJ2-1 and V is TRBV30; perhaps TRBD2 as D (5 bases). V was cut by 2 bases and J by 0 bases, with 8 bases left in between. CDR3 length: 14 residues. CDR1 is GTSNPN and CDR2 is SVGIG in the germline V gene (reference sequence). CDR3 residues: CAWSLGSSYNEQFF. In DNA, the CDR3 is TGTGCCTGGAGTTTGGGGAGCTCCTACAATGAGCAGTTCTTC.